The rows below give T cell receptor beta chains drawn from one sample of a study of response to subunit inactivated influenza vaccine. TCRdb used MiXCR to reprocess the RT-PCR reads, holding one entry per CDR3 protein. The sample holds fewer than 600,000 distinct CDR3 sequences; around 7.9% are singletons and the top ten take roughly 14%. The material was PBMCs from blood, obtained around 25 months after vaccination. Receptors were obtained from a man aged 45 to 70 who received an inactivated influenza vaccine. The CDR3 runs from the conserved cysteine through the conserved F or W. The D gene is left open where the match is weak. Clone size appears in some rows only: once, few, many, or a class for an expanded clone.

>many|TRBJ2-4|-|TRBV12-3/TRBV12-4
CASSLGARNIQYF
TGTGCCAGCAGTTTGGGGGCTCGAAACATTCAGTACTTC
>few|TRBJ2-7|-|TRBV4-1
CASSQDPLGSGGGYEQYF
TGCGCCAGCAGCCAAGATCCATTGGGTAGCGGTGGGGGCTACGAGCAGTACTTC
>few|TRBJ2-3|-|TRBV19
CASKENTDTQYF
TGTGCCAGTAAGGAGAACACAGATACGCAGTATTTT
>-|TRBJ2-7|TRBD2|TRBV3-1
CASSFHRYGTSGIEQYF
TGTGCCAGCAGTTTTCATCGGTACGGGACTAGCGGGATCGAGCAGTACTTC
>few|TRBJ2-2|TRBD2|TRBV12-3/TRBV12-4
CASNPGGKTGTLTGELFF
TGTGCCAGCAACCCGGGAGGAAAAACCGGGACTCTGACCGGGGAGCTGTTTTTT
>many|TRBJ2-3|-|TRBV20-1
CSARRMNADTQYF
TGCAGTGCCCGACGGATGAACGCAGATACGCAGTATTTT
>few|TRBJ1-1|-|TRBV4-3
CASSQDWGGGGEAFF
TGCGCCAGCAGCCAAGATTGGGGCGGGGGAGGTGAAGCTTTCTTT
>few|TRBJ2-7|-|TRBV11-2
CASSLVDASYEQYF
TGTGCCAGCAGCTTAGTGGACGCGTCCTACGAGCAGTACTTC
>few|TRBJ2-1|TRBD2|TRBV24-1
CATSDLGLAGINEQFF
TGTGCCACCAGTGATTTGGGACTAGCGGGAATCAATGAGCAGTTCTTC
>many|TRBJ1-5|-|TRBV11-2
CASSPSGGQTFTYQPQHF
TGTGCCAGCAGCCCAAGCGGAGGCCAGACATTTACCTATCAGCCCCAGCATTTT
>-|TRBJ2-7|-|TRBV7-9
CASSPPAAMSEQYF
TGTGCCAGCAGCCCCCCGGCGGCGATGAGCGAGCAGTACTTC
>few|TRBJ2-5|TRBD2|TRBV7-2
CASSLAGTSGGAQETQYF
TGTGCCAGCAGCTTAGCCGGGACTAGCGGGGGGGCCCAAGAGACCCAGTACTTC
>-|TRBJ1-2|-|TRBV28
CASKRISNYGYTF
TGTGCCAGCAAAAGGATTTCTAACTATGGCTACACCTTC
>many|TRBJ1-6|TRBD1|TRBV3-1
CASATGGSPLHF
TGTGCCAGCGCTACAGGGGGTTCACCCCTCCACTTT
>few|TRBJ1-6|TRBD1|TRBV4-3
CASRRTGAQSSPLHF
TGCGCCAGCAGACGAACAGGGGCTCAAAGTTCACCCCTCCACTTT
>few|TRBJ2-7|TRBD1|TRBV28
CASRGTDEQYF
TGTGCCAGCAGAGGGACAGACGAGCAGTACTTC
>many|TRBJ2-1|-|TRBV20-1
CSAPRQVTEQFF
TGCAGTGCTCCCAGACAGGTCACTGAGCAGTTCTTC
>few|TRBJ1-2|TRBD1|TRBV7-3
CASSLNGQGGYGYTF
TGTGCCAGCAGCTTAAACGGACAGGGAGGCTATGGCTACACCTTC
>many|TRBJ2-1|TRBD2|TRBV5-1
CASNRAGGPYDEQFF
TGCGCCAGCAATAGAGCGGGAGGGCCTTACGATGAGCAGTTCTTC
>-|TRBJ2-4|-|TRBV20-1
CSATGSDELNIQYF
TGCAGTGCTACAGGGTCAGATGAGTTAAACATTCAGTACTTC
>-|TRBJ2-7|-|TRBV9
CASSVGRASYEQYF
TGTGCCAGCAGCGTAGGTCGAGCCTCCTACGAGCAGTACTTC
>many|TRBJ2-1|TRBD2|TRBV24-1
CATSDRTSGGLYNEQFF
TGTGCCACCAGTGATCGGACTAGCGGGGGCCTCTACAATGAGCAGTTCTTC
>-|TRBJ2-1|TRBD2|TRBV27
CASRLAGSVPNYNEQFF
TGTGCCAGCAGACTAGCGGGAAGTGTTCCTAACTACAATGAGCAGTTCTTC
>few|TRBJ2-5|-|TRBV5-1
CASSPGALAKETQYF
TGCGCCAGCAGCCCGGGAGCTCTGGCAAAAGAGACCCAGTACTTC
>many|TRBJ2-1|TRBD2|TRBV9
CASSGGLAAGNEQFF
TGTGCCAGCAGCGGCGGACTAGCGGCGGGCAATGAGCAGTTCTTC
>-|TRBJ1-5|-|TRBV12-3/TRBV12-4
CASSFVGSNQPQHF
TGTGCCAGCAGTTTTGTCGGGAGCAATCAGCCCCAGCATTTT
>-|TRBJ2-7|TRBD2|TRBV27
CASSLSVAGASEQYF
TGTGCCAGCAGTTTATCGGTAGCGGGAGCCTCCGAGCAGTACTTC
>-|TRBJ2-7|-|TRBV11-2
CASSLGKSYEQYF
TGTGCCAGCAGCTTAGGCAAGTCCTACGAGCAGTACTTC
>-|TRBJ1-1|-|TRBV12-3/TRBV12-4
CASSDGRVEAFF
TGTGCCAGCAGTGACGGAAGGGTTGAAGCTTTCTTT
>many|TRBJ2-1|TRBD2|TRBV4-1
CASSGTSGFSSYNEQFF
TGCGCCAGCAGCGGGACTAGCGGGTTCAGCTCCTACAATGAGCAGTTCTTC
>few|TRBJ1-3|-|TRBV6-5
CASSYSQQRNTIYF
TGTGCCAGCAGTTACTCGCAACAGAGAAACACCATATATTTT
>-|TRBJ2-7|-|TRBV15
CATSTLQGRLYEQYF
TGTGCCACCAGCACCCTACAGGGGAGGCTTTACGAGCAGTACTTC
>few|TRBJ2-5|TRBD1|TRBV4-1
CASSQDGQAEETQYF
TGCGCCAGCAGCCAAGATGGACAGGCTGAAGAGACCCAGTACTTC
>-|TRBJ2-1|TRBD1|TRBV28
CASGNRQGSATYNEQFF
TGTGCCAGCGGCAACCGACAGGGCAGCGCGACCTACAATGAGCAGTTCTTC
>many|TRBJ1-2|-|TRBV20-1
CSAGELYGYTF
TGCAGTGCTGGGGAACTCTATGGCTACACCTTC
>-|TRBJ1-2|TRBD1|TRBV20-1
CSARHTGGHGYTF
TGCAGTGCTAGACACACAGGGGGCCACGGCTACACCTTC
>few|TRBJ2-1|TRBD2|TRBV20-1
CSAAGGNWGYNEQFF
TGCAGTGCTGCGGGGGGGAACTGGGGGTACAATGAGCAGTTCTTC
>many|TRBJ2-1|TRBD2|TRBV4-2
CASSHGEGEQFF
TGTGCCAGCAGCCATGGGGAGGGTGAGCAGTTCTTC
>few|TRBJ1-5|-|TRBV20-1
CSARGGYSNQPQHF
TGCAGTGCGAGGGGGGGATATAGCAATCAGCCCCAGCATTTT
>-|TRBJ2-5|TRBD2|TRBV12-3/TRBV12-4
CASSLYGLAGGETQYF
TGTGCCAGCAGTCTTTACGGACTAGCGGGGGGAGAGACCCAGTACTTC
>-|TRBJ2-6|TRBD1|TRBV12-3/TRBV12-4
CASSLADRGRFFGANVLTF
TGTGCCAGCAGTTTAGCGGACAGGGGGCGGTTTTTTGGGGCCAACGTCCTGACTTTC